The 29 T cell receptor beta chains below were found in one sample sequenced in a study of control samples from healthy donors and cancer patients (TCRdb year 2020). Receptors were amplified or captured by the immunoSEQ multiplex PCR assay. Held by TCRdb, this immuneACCESS table contains in-frame sequences only and omits some clones. Under half of the omission traces to an unresolved V gene where checked; the cause of the rest is unknown. The sample has 120,000 or so clones on record, about nine tenths of them singletons. Clones ranked in the top ten supply around 9.4% of the sample. The sequenced sample consisted of blood. Source of these receptors: a man between 40 and 49 years old in good health.

The gene calls are TRBV4-1 and TRBJ2-2; 9 bases are shared with TRBD1. Germline loops: CDR1 MGHRA, CDR2 YSYEKL. The CDR3 runs to 15 residues. The trim removed 2 bases at V and 3 bases at J, leaving 1 base unmatched. The CDR3 DNA sequence: TGCGCCAGCAGCCAACGGGACAGGGACACCGGGGAGCTGTTTTTT. It yields the protein CASSQRDRDTGELFF.

The V call is TRBV27, the J call TRBJ2-1, with D hard to call. V was clipped by 7 bases and J by 15 bases, with 16 bases between them. CDR1 and CDR2 from the germline V gene are MNHEY and SMNVEV (reference sequence). The CDR3 runs 11 residues. The chain's CDR3 is CASTSGGDWFF. The CDR3 DNA is TGTGCCAGCACCTCGGGCGGAGATTGGTTCTTC.

The V and J genes are TRBV2 and TRBJ2-5, with D possibly being TRBD2 (7 bases). The CDR3 is 16 amino acids. V lost 2 bases and J lost 1, with 14 bases in between. From germline, CDR1 is SNHLY and CDR2 FYNNEI. The CDR3 DNA is TGTGCCAGCAGTGAATTGATCGCGGGGGCCCAAGAGACCCAGTACTTC. It is translated as CASSELIAGAQETQYF.

The chain uses TRBV27 and TRBJ1-1; 10 bases line up with TRBD1. The CDR3 covers 16 residues. In germline, CDR1 is MNHEY, CDR2 SMNVEV (reference sequence). V gave up 2 bases and J gave up 12 bases; unmatched junction bases: 15. The CDR3 reads CASSLRFGTGVPKTFF. The CDR3 DNA follows: TGTGCCAGCAGTTTACGCTTTGGGACAGGGGTCCCGAAAACTTTCTTT.

The chain couples TRBV2 to TRBJ1-6; 7 bases align to TRBD1. CDR3 length equals 14 residues. Germline lookup yields CDR1 SNHLY and CDR2 FYNNEI. Unmatched junction bases numbered 4, after V lost 0 bases and J lost 11 bases. Here the CDR3 reads CASSEAKQGPPLHF. CDR3 DNA sequence: TGTGCCAGCAGTGAAGCAAAACAGGGGCCACCCCTCCACTTT.

This rearrangement joins TRBV19 to TRBJ2-5, with D perhaps matching TRBD2 (5 bases). The CDR3 has 12 residues. Trimming left V 5 bases short and J 9 bases short, with 13 bases between. Germline CDR1 is LNHDA and CDR2 is SQIVND (reference sequence). CDR3 DNA sequence: TGTGCCAGTAGTGAATCGGGGATGGCCCAGTACTTC. It specifies CASSESGMAQYF.

Comments on this clone: The sample holds other DNA sequences that translate to the same CDR3. The V and J genes are TRBV7-8 and TRBJ1-3, with 8 bases matching TRBD1. Trimming removed 3 bases from V and 2 bases from J; junction bases left unmatched: 6. CDR3 length equals 16 residues. Germline CDR1 reads SGHVS; CDR2 reads FQNEAQ. CDR3 bases: TGTGCCAGCAGCTTCCTCGGACAGGGCACTGGAAACACCATATATTTT. Translating it yields CASSFLGQGTGNTIYF.

V usage is TRBV3-1 (or the pseudogene TRBV3-2) and J usage is TRBJ2-7; perhaps TRBD2 as D (6 bases). CDR1 LGHDT and CDR2 YNNKEL come from the germline V gene (reference sequence). This CDR3 has 15 amino acids. Trimming took off 1 base at V and 3 bases at J, with 13 bases between the two ends. DNA of the CDR3: TGTGCCAGCAGCCAAGCTCGGGGGAACCTCTACGAGCAGTACTTC. It codes for CASSQARGNLYEQYF.

This chain connects TRBV23-1 to TRBJ2-1; D may be TRBD2 (5 bases). TRBV23-1 is placed among ORFs of uncertain function. The V gene lost 4 bases and the J gene lost 7 bases, with 20 bases spanning the gap. CDR3 length: 16 residues. CDR3 DNA sequence: TGCGCCAGCAGTCGCAGGAGGATCCGCCTCCGGAATGAGCAGTTCTTC. Protein: CASSRRRIRLRNEQFF.

This chain links TRBV10-1 with TRBJ2-1; TRBD2 matches 9 bases. Germline CDR1 is WNHNN and CDR2 is SYGVQD (reference sequence). Trimming removed 10 bases from V and 1 base from J; junction bases left unmatched: 5. The CDR3 spans 14 residues. CDR3 sequence (DNA): TGCGCCACCTCAGCGGGGGGTTCCTACAATGAGCAGTTCTTC. Its translation is CATSAGGSYNEQFF.

J is TRBJ2-4 and V is TRBV7-2, with a tentative D call TRBD1 (6 bases). The CDR3 is 14 amino acids. Germline assignment: CDR1 SGHTA and CDR2 FQGNSA. The germline V and J ends were trimmed by 5 bases and 1 base, with 9 bases remaining between them. The CDR3, as DNA: TGTGCCAGCAGCCCCACAGGGGCCAAAAACATTCAGTACTTC. Amino acids: CASSPTGAKNIQYF.

The V call is TRBV3-1 (or the pseudogene TRBV3-2), the J call TRBJ1-6; 7 bases align to TRBD1. Trimming removed 5 bases from V and 5 bases from J; junction bases left unmatched: 3. The V gene's germline CDR1 is LGHDT and CDR2 YNNKEL (reference sequence). This CDR3 spans 14 amino acids. The CDR3 DNA reads TGTGCCAGCAGCTACAGGGGAAATAATTCACCCCTCCACTTT. It yields the protein CASSYRGNNSPLHF.

The chain is built from TRBV7-9 and TRBJ2-3; 9 bases fit TRBD2. Trimming took 6 bases from V and 2 from J; bases not matched to a gene: 9. This CDR3 is 16 amino acids long. Germline CDR1 and CDR2: SEHNR and FQNEAQ (reference sequence). The CDR3 loop is CASSRDSGGPTDTQYF. CDR3 sequence (DNA): TGTGCCAGCAGTCGGGATAGCGGGGGTCCCACAGATACGCAGTATTTT.

This chain joins TRBV6-4 and TRBJ2-1; 9 bases agree with TRBD2. V shed 2 bases, J shed 10 bases, and the junction held 6 bases outside the gene matches. The CDR3 has 14 residues. Germline-derived CDR1 and CDR2 are MRHNA and SNTAGT. The CDR3 coding sequence is TGTGCCAGCAGTGACATTGCGGGGGGGCGGGAGCAGTTCTTC. It yields the protein CASSDIAGGREQFF.

The chain employs TRBV19 and TRBJ2-5, with 12 bases fitting TRBD1. This CDR3 contains 17 residues. CDR1 and CDR2 from the germline V gene are LNHDA and SQIVND (reference sequence). V was pared by 5 bases and J by 4 bases, with 11 bases of the junction left unmatched. DNA of the CDR3: TGTGCCAGTAGTCCAAGCCCGGGACAGGGGGCGGGAGAGACCCAGTACTTC. Translated: CASSPSPGQGAGETQYF.

For the CDR3, the DNA is TGTGCCAGCAGTCACGGACAGGGGAGCTCCTACGAGCAGTACTTC. Its protein product is CASSHGQGSSYEQYF. The chain has TRBV6-6 and TRBJ2-7; 9 positions match TRBD1. Germline assignment: CDR1 MNHNY and CDR2 SVGAGI (reference sequence). The trim removed 5 bases at V and 0 bases at J, leaving 5 bases unmatched. The CDR3 contains 15 residues.

The chain uses TRBV6-2 or TRBV6-3 and TRBJ1-1; D not resolved. The CDR3 covers 14 residues. From germline, CDR1 is MNHEY and CDR2 SVGEGT. V lost 3 bases, J lost 4 bases, and 12 bases lay in between. CDR3 bases: TGTGCCAGCAGTTATCTTGCGGACGGCACTGAAGCTTTCTTT. The encoded protein is CASSYLADGTEAFF.

CDR3 DNA: TGTGCCAGCAAGCGGGCCGCCTACAATGAGCAGTTCTTC. It specifies CASKRAAYNEQFF. The V gene is TRBV6-5, the J gene TRBJ2-1, with D perhaps TRBD2 (6 bases). V was trimmed by 7 bases and J by 2 bases, leaving 9 bases between them. The CDR3 covers 13 residues. The germline CDR1 and CDR2 sequences are MNHEY and SVGAGI.

V is TRBV5-1 and J is TRBJ1-2; D is uncertain. The CDR3 loop spans 15 amino acids. V was cut by 2 bases and J by 0 bases, with 11 bases left in between. The germline V gene encodes CDR1 SGHRS and CDR2 YFSETQ. The CDR3 DNA follows: TGCGCCAGCAGCTTCCACAGCCTAGCTAACTATGGCTACACCTTC. This encodes CASSFHSLANYGYTF.

The genes are TRBV3-1 (or the pseudogene TRBV3-2) and TRBJ2-4; 7 nucleotides line up with TRBD2. The J segment lost 2 bases and the V segment lost 2 bases, leaving 15 bases of the junction unmatched. The germline gives CDR1 LGHDT, CDR2 YNNKEL (reference sequence). There are 19 residues in the CDR3. In nucleotides, the CDR3 is TGTGCCAGCAGCCAATCCCGGTCCTTGGAGCGGGGTTCCAAAAACATTCAGTACTTC. This translates into CASSQSRSLERGSKNIQYF.

The genes are TRBV12-3 or TRBV12-4 and TRBJ1-1, with D hard to call. The CDR3 extends over 13 amino acids. The V end was cut by 1 base, the J end by 8 bases, with 11 bases between. CDR3 nucleotides: TGTGCCAGCAGTTTAGGCTCTAAGACAGAAGCTTTCTTT. Its protein is CASSLGSKTEAFF.

This clone was observed once. The chain recombines TRBV6-1 with TRBJ1-6, with no clear D. The CDR3 runs to 15 residues. V dropped 1 base and J dropped 7 bases, with 11 bases sitting between them. CDR1 and CDR2 (germline): MNHNS, SASEGT. The CDR3 region has the DNA TGTGCCAGCAGTGAAGAAGCGGGCCCAAATTCACCCCTCCACTTT. This translates into CASSEEAGPNSPLHF.

The CDR3 is CASSPWTSPDYEQYF. The CDR3, as DNA: TGTGCCAGCAGCCCATGGACTAGCCCTGACTACGAGCAGTACTTC. V gene TRBV13 combines with J gene TRBJ2-7, with 8 bases lining up with TRBD2. CDR3 size: 15 residues. Germline CDR1 is PRHDT and CDR2 is FYEKMQ (reference sequence). The V gene end was trimmed by 5 bases and the J gene end by 3 bases; junction bases not matched to a gene: 9.

The chain combines TRBV7-6 with TRBJ2-3; a possible D gene is TRBD1 (5 bases). Between the trimmed V and J ends, which lost 5 bases and 4 bases, there was a span of 10 bases. Germline loops: CDR1 SGHVS, CDR2 FNYEAQ. The CDR3 length is 13 residues. The CDR3 reads CASSVRVADTQYF. CDR3 in DNA: TGTGCCAGCAGCGTCAGGGTCGCAGATACGCAGTATTTT.

V and J are TRBV6-5 and TRBJ1-1; 9 bases are shared with TRBD1. CDR1 is MNHEY and CDR2 is SVGAGI in the germline V gene. V shed 5 bases, J shed 6 bases, and the junction held 10 bases outside the gene matches. The CDR3 is 15 amino acids. CDR3 sequence: CASSNAGTGKAEAFF. The DNA of the CDR3 is TGTGCCAGCAGTAATGCCGGGACAGGGAAGGCTGAAGCTTTCTTT.

The V gene is TRBV7-9, the J gene TRBJ1-1; D is ambiguous. CDR1 is SEHNR and CDR2 is FQNEAQ in the germline V gene (reference sequence). The CDR3 has 14 residues. V lost 6 bases to trimming and J lost 4 bases, with 15 bases between them. CDR3 residues: CASRGKGSVTEAFF. CDR3 in DNA: TGTGCCAGCAGGGGGAAGGGAAGTGTCACTGAAGCTTTCTTT.

This rearrangement joins TRBV12-2 to TRBJ1-1. TRBV12-2 is given as a pseudogene. This CDR3 has 13 amino acids. The CDR3 loop is CASRLAMDTEAFF. The CDR3 coding sequence is TGTGCAAGTCGCTTAGCGATGGACACTGAAGCTTTCTTT.

The chain carries TRBV2 and TRBJ1-3; D remains ambiguous. This CDR3 comprises 14 residues. V was pared by 8 bases and J by 0 bases, with 11 bases between. Germline values: CDR1 SNHLY, CDR2 FYNNEI. In DNA, the CDR3 is TGTGCCAGCTACCGGGCCTCCTCTGGAAACACCATATATTTT. Amino acids: CASYRASSGNTIYF. The complete variable domain, with remaining parts taken from reference TRBV2 and TRBJ1-3, reads EPEVTQTPSHQVTQMGQEVILRCVPISNHLYFYWYRQILGQKVEFLVSFYNNEISEKSEIFDDQFSVERPDGSNFTLKIRSTKLEDSAMYFCASYRASSGNTIYFGEGSWLTVV.

CDR3 sequence reads: CATSDFHSVADTQYF. The CDR3 nucleotides read TGTGCCACCAGTGATTTCCATAGTGTAGCAGATACGCAGTATTTT. This chain connects TRBV24-1 to TRBJ2-3; D unresolved. This CDR3 comprises 15 residues. Deletions cut 1 base from V and 4 bases from J, with 11 bases between. The germline gives CDR1 KGHDR, CDR2 SFDVKD.